One sample yielded the 5 T cell receptor beta chains listed below, sequenced in a study of T-cell memory formation after mild COVID-19. MiXCR, applied by TCRdb to the 5' RACE reads, yields one record per CDR3 protein. The data contain under 400,000 distinct CDR3 sequences, more than 20% of them singletons. Sequenced material: PBMCs or a T cell subset sorted from them (not recorded which). These receptors originate from an adult woman who had mild COVID-19 (a few samples of this study predate the infection). Cell type and time point are not known.

This clonotype was counted between two and nine times. The chain combines TRBV29-1 with TRBJ2-2; 15 positions match TRBD2. V gave up 4 bases and J gave up 6 bases; unmatched junction bases: 6. This CDR3 region has 16 residues. CDR1 is SQVTM, CDR2 ANQGSEA, per germline. The CDR3 DNA follows: TGCAGCGTTGCCAGGACTAGCGGGAGGGCCCCCGGGGAGCTGTTTTTT. Residues: CSVARTSGRAPGELFF.

This clonotype was seen a handful of times. The chain links TRBV20-1 to TRBJ2-5; no clear D gene. Germline V gene lookup returns CDR1 DFQATT and CDR2 SNEGSKA (reference sequence). The CDR3 is 16 amino acids. Deletions cut 1 base from V and 2 bases from J, with 17 bases between. As DNA, the CDR3 is TGCAGTGCTAGAGCCGCTTTGATGACTTCTCAAGAGACCCAGTACTTC. Protein sequence: CSARAALMTSQETQYF.

The CDR3 sequence is CAWATTSGVINEQFF. CDR3 nucleotides: TGTGCCTGGGCTACGACTAGCGGGGTAATCAATGAGCAGTTCTTC. The chain couples TRBV30 to TRBJ2-1; TRBD2 aligns across 11 bases. Per germline, CDR1 GTSNPN and CDR2 SVGIG (reference sequence). The CDR3 is 15 amino acids. V dropped 5 bases and J dropped 6; count of bases not matched to a gene: 9.

There are a few counts of this clonotype. The CDR3 reads CASSFTSQETQYF. The CDR3, as DNA: TGTGCCAGCAGCTTCACTAGCCAAGAGACCCAGTACTTC. This chain connects TRBV11-2 to TRBJ2-5, with D perhaps matching TRBD2 (5 bases). The CDR3 is 13 residues long. Trimming stripped 3 bases from V and 1 base from J, with 6 bases between. Germline V gene lookup returns CDR1 SGHAT and CDR2 FQNNGV.

This clonotype showed up just a few times. CDR3 in DNA: TGCGCCAGCAGCCAAGATCTGGGGCACGAGCAGTACTTC. Protein sequence: CASSQDLGHEQYF. V usage is TRBV4-1 and J usage is TRBJ2-7; D perhaps matches TRBD1 (5 bases). The CDR3 covers 13 residues. Germline loops: CDR1 MGHRA, CDR2 YSYEKL. The V gene lost 0 bases and the J gene lost 5 bases, with 8 bases spanning the gap.